The 19 T cell receptor beta chains reported below all come from one sample, sequenced in a study of blood T cell repertoires in COVID-19 (dated by TCRdb to the early 2020s). Library preparation employed the immunoSEQ multiplex PCR assay. TCRdb carries this immuneACCESS record with in-frame sequences only. Its versions omit some clonotypes, under half of them owing to an unresolved V gene in the studies checked, with the rest unexplained. Recorded for this sample are just under 350,000 clones; 88% of them occurred a single time. The ten most abundant clones make up about 6.7% of the sample. The sample comprised peripheral blood. These receptors were obtained from a woman between 65 and 79 years old with COVID-19, enrolled during active disease.

This chain joins TRBV2 and TRBJ1-1, with D possibly being TRBD1 (5 bases). V lost 5 bases and J lost 2, with 9 bases in between. Germline loops: CDR1 SNHLY, CDR2 FYNNEI. This CDR3 region has 13 residues. The CDR3 DNA reads TGTGCCAGCAGTCCTGACAGTAACACTGAAGCTTTCTTT. It yields the protein CASSPDSNTEAFF.

With respect to this clone: One end of the junction does not line up with germline, which may come from a read error. The V gene is TRBV12-3 or TRBV12-4, the J gene TRBJ1-3, with a weak D call TRBD1 (5 bases). The CDR3 loop spans 12 amino acids. Written as DNA, the CDR3 is TGTGCCAGCAGTTTCATCTTGGGGGGGGATCAATTT. It encodes CASSFILGGDQF.

CDR3 protein: CASSLEGRDTGELFF. The CDR3, as DNA: TGCGCCAGCAGCTTGGAGGGCAGGGACACCGGGGAGCTGTTTTTT. This chain joins TRBV5-1 and TRBJ2-2, with TRBD1 as a possible D gene (5 bases). Germline lookup yields CDR1 SGHRS and CDR2 YFSETQ. The V gene lost 0 bases and the J gene lost 3 bases, with 9 bases spanning the gap. The CDR3 length is 15 residues. Looking up the rest from reference TRBV5-1 and TRBJ2-2 gives the full variable domain: KAGVTQTPRYLIKTRGQQVTLSCSPISGHRSVSWYQQTPGQGLQFLFEYFSETQRNKGNFPGRFSGRQFSNSRSEMNVSTLELGDSALYLCASSLEGRDTGELFFGEGSRLTVL.

The chain uses TRBV4-1 and TRBJ1-1; D gene unclear. V was cut by 4 bases and J by 4 bases, with 7 bases left in between. Germline CDR1 is MGHRA and CDR2 is YSYEKL. This CDR3 has 12 residues. The DNA for the CDR3 is TGCGCCAGCAGCCGGCCTGGCACTGAAGCTTTCTTT. This translates into CASSRPGTEAFF.

This sequence joins TRBV28 and TRBJ1-2, with TRBD1 identical over 10 bases. This CDR3 contains 15 residues. CDR1 and CDR2 from the germline V gene are MDHEN and SYDVKM. The V segment lost 5 bases and the J segment 5 bases; nucleotides outside the gene matches: 8. The CDR3 region is CASSPSGTGDYGYTF. DNA of the CDR3: TGTGCCAGCAGTCCGTCCGGGACAGGGGATTATGGCTACACCTTC.

V and J are TRBV6-5 and TRBJ1-1; TRBD1 matches at 7 bases. The CDR3 runs 15 residues. Trimming at V came to 7 bases and at J to 2 bases, leaving 10 bases not matched to a gene. The germline V gene has CDR1 MNHEY and CDR2 SVGAGI. The DNA for the CDR3 is TGTGCCAGCAATTCCGCCGGGACAGCAAACACTGAAGCTTTCTTT. As protein: CASNSAGTANTEAFF.

This clone is a singleton in its sample. This sample also contains other DNA sequences that code for the same CDR3. The chain couples TRBV9 to TRBJ2-1; TRBD2 agrees at 9 bases. CDR3 size: 15 residues. Unmatched junction bases numbered 3, after V lost 2 bases and J lost 3 bases. Germline V gene lookup returns CDR1 SGDLS and CDR2 YYNGEE. CDR3 DNA sequence: TGTGCCAGCAGCGTCGGAGCGGGGGGCTACAATGAGCAGTTCTTC. Translation gives CASSVGAGGYNEQFF.

The chain is built from TRBV10-2 and TRBJ2-7; no definite D call. Per the germline V gene, CDR1 is WSHSY and CDR2 is SAAADI. This CDR3 region has 12 residues. V lost 2 bases, J lost 2 bases, and 4 bases lay in between. The CDR3 protein is CASSEPAYEQYF. For the CDR3, the DNA is TGCGCCAGCAGTGAGCCCGCCTACGAGCAGTACTTC.

CDR3 residues: CASSPGTTDGYTF. DNA of the CDR3: TGTGCCAGCAGCCCCGGGACAACTGACGGCTACACCTTC. The chain employs TRBV5-4 and TRBJ1-2, with D tentatively TRBD1 (6 bases). CDR1 and CDR2 (germline): SGHNT, YYREEE (reference sequence). V dropped 4 bases and J dropped 8 bases, with 15 bases sitting between them. The CDR3 sequence is 13 residues long.

This sequence joins TRBV5-1 and TRBJ1-3, with 8 nucleotides matching TRBD1. CDR3 size: 16 residues. J gave up 2 bases and V 4 bases, and 8 bases lay outside the gene matches. Germline V gene lookup returns CDR1 SGHRS and CDR2 YFSETQ. The CDR3 DNA follows: TGCGCCAGCAGCGTCGGAGACAGGGGCGCTGGAAACACCATATATTTT. Amino acids: CASSVGDRGAGNTIYF. Combining the CDR3 with reference TRBV5-1 and TRBJ1-3 gives the whole variable domain KAGVTQTPRYLIKTRGQQVTLSCSPISGHRSVSWYQQTPGQGLQFLFEYFSETQRNKGNFPGRFSGRQFSNSRSEMNVSTLELGDSALYLCASSVGDRGAGNTIYFGEGSWLTVV.

V and J are TRBV27 and TRBJ2-2; 7 bases match TRBD1. Trimming removed 5 bases from V and 4 bases from J; junction bases left unmatched: 7. This CDR3 is built from 15 residues. Germline assignment: CDR1 MNHEY and CDR2 SMNVEV (reference sequence). The DNA for the CDR3 is TGTGCCAGCAGTCGGACAGGCTCTACCACCGGGGAGCTGTTTTTT. Protein sequence: CASSRTGSTTGELFF.

This chain connects TRBV30 to TRBJ1-1; D is ambiguous. Trimming removed 8 bases at V and 4 bases at J, with 11 bases between. This CDR3 spans 11 amino acids. Germline lookup yields CDR1 GTSNPN and CDR2 SVGIG (reference sequence). CDR3 residues: CAGTPRTEAFF. CDR3 bases: TGTGCCGGCACCCCCCGCACTGAAGCTTTCTTT.

Concerning this clone itself: Other nucleotide sequences from this sample produce the same CDR3. The chain has TRBV10-3 and TRBJ1-1, with TRBD1 matching 8 bases. Looked up from germline, CDR1 is ENHRY and CDR2 is SYGVKD. Trimming took 6 bases from V and 5 from J; bases not matched to a gene: 5. CDR3 size: 13 residues. The CDR3 nucleotides read TGTGCCATCAGCGGACAGGGACGAACTGAAGCTTTCTTT. Its translation is CAISGQGRTEAFF.

J is TRBJ2-3 and V is TRBV10-2; no definite D call. V was pared by 3 bases and J by 2 bases, with 12 bases between. The CDR3 runs to 15 residues. Looked up from germline, CDR1 is WSHSY and CDR2 is SAAADI. The CDR3 sequence is CASSDSGAPTDTQYF. The CDR3 DNA sequence: TGCGCCAGCAGTGACTCGGGTGCCCCCACAGATACGCAGTATTTT.

The genes are TRBV10-3 and TRBJ2-7; D uncertain. CDR3 length equals 14 residues. Germline CDR1 is ENHRY and CDR2 is SYGVKD. V lost 6 bases to trimming and J lost 2 bases, with 14 bases between them. The CDR3 nucleotides are TGTGCCATCAGCCCTAATGTAGTGGCCTACGAGCAGTACTTC. Translating gives CAISPNVVAYEQYF.

CDR3: CASSRGLAGATDTQYF. As DNA, the CDR3 is TGTGCCAGCTCGCGGGGACTAGCGGGGGCGACAGATACGCAGTATTTT. The chain is built from TRBV7-7 and TRBJ2-3, with 14 bases identical to TRBD2. CDR1 SSHAT and CDR2 FNYEAQ come from the germline V gene (reference sequence). V dropped 8 bases and J dropped 3; count of bases not matched to a gene: 7. The CDR3 totals 16 residues.

Comment on this clone: In the same sample, other DNA sequences code for this CDR3. The V call is TRBV9, the J call TRBJ1-3; TRBD1 might be the D (6 bases). CDR1 is SGDLS and CDR2 is YYNGEE in the germline V gene. Trimming left V 3 bases short and J 1 base short, with 8 bases between. The CDR3 totals 14 residues. CDR3 coding DNA: TGTGCCAGCAGCGCTCAGGGGTCTGGAAACACCATATATTTT. It translates to CASSAQGSGNTIYF.

The V and J genes are TRBV24-1 and TRBJ1-2; 7 nucleotides align to TRBD1. The CDR3 covers 13 residues. Germline values: CDR1 KGHDR, CDR2 SFDVKD. The J segment lost 4 bases and the V segment lost 6 bases, leaving 4 bases of the junction unmatched. In DNA, the CDR3 is TGTGCCACCAGTACAGGGGAGGCCTATGGCTACACCTTC. Translating it yields CATSTGEAYGYTF.

V and J are TRBV18 and TRBJ2-3; weak D call: TRBD2 (5 bases). With 2 bases removed from V and 3 bases from J, the gap between germline ends came to 6 bases. Germline values: CDR1 KGHSH, CDR2 LQKENI. This CDR3 has 13 amino acids. The CDR3 sequence: CASSPGETDTQYF. In DNA, the CDR3 is TGTGCCAGCTCACCAGGGGAGACAGATACGCAGTATTTT.